Below are 21 T cell receptor beta chains sequenced from a single sample in a study of radiation and T cells in renal cell carcinoma (dated by TCRdb to the early 2020s). The library came from the immunoSEQ multiplex PCR assay. Here the immuneACCESS table is served through TCRdb, limited to in-frame sequences with V and J called. Missing clones are a known gap in these copies; in checked studies unresolved V genes cover under half, and the rest lacks a known reason. The sample has about 47,000 clones on record, 75% to 85% of them singletons. Roughly 30% of the sample belongs to the ten largest clones. Reading the label with the study, this specimen's time point is: blood 2 weeks post-SBRT. Taken with the paper, the label for treatment or condition translates to: 15 Gy SBRT to primary tumor, nephrectomy 4 weeks later. The specimen was blood, collected from a patient whose treatment included radiotherapy and nephrectomy. These receptors came from a woman in her seventies with renal cell carcinoma.

A single count supports this clone. V is TRBV7-9 and J is TRBJ1-3, with 10 bases that match TRBD1. The trim removed 4 bases at V and 0 bases at J, leaving 3 bases unmatched. CDR1 is SEHNR and CDR2 is FQNEAQ in the germline V gene (reference sequence). The CDR3 totals 16 residues. In nucleotides, the CDR3 is TGTGCCAGCAGCTGGACAGGGGGTTACTCTGGAAACACCATATATTTT. Translation gives CASSWTGGYSGNTIYF.

V and J are TRBV6-6 and TRBJ2-5; perhaps TRBD1 as D (6 bases). V was cut by 6 bases and J by 0 bases, with 11 bases left in between. The CDR3 spans 14 residues. Per the germline V gene, CDR1 is MNHNY and CDR2 is SVGAGI (reference sequence). The CDR3 nucleotides are TGTGCCAGCAGGTTTGGACAGAACCAAGAGACCCAGTACTTC. It translates to CASRFGQNQETQYF.

V gene TRBV28 combines with J gene TRBJ2-2; 15 nucleotides align to TRBD2. Trimming removed 5 bases from V and 5 bases from J; junction bases left unmatched: 27. The CDR3 runs to 24 residues. The germline V gene has CDR1 MDHEN and CDR2 SYDVKM. As DNA, the CDR3 is TGTGCCAGCAGTCCCGGGACAGGGGGCGTCTTCGGGACTAGCGGGGGGCAACTAACCGGGGAGCTGTTTTTT. Residues: CASSPGTGGVFGTSGGQLTGELFF. The full variable domain, rest sourced from reference TRBV28 and TRBJ2-2, is DVKVTQSSRYLVKRTGEKVFLECVQDMDHENMFWYRQDPGLGLRLIYFSYDVKMKEKGDIPEGYSVSREKKERFSLILESASTNQTSMYLCASSPGTGGVFGTSGGQLTGELFFGEGSRLTVL.

The DNA for the CDR3 is TGTGCCAGCAGTGAGGCCAGCCAAGAGACCCAGTACTTC. As protein: CASSEASQETQYF. This chain joins TRBV2 and TRBJ2-5; D call uncertain. The germline V and J ends were trimmed by 3 bases and 1 base, with 6 bases remaining between them. CDR3 length: 13 amino acids. Germline V gene lookup returns CDR1 SNHLY and CDR2 FYNNEI.

This sequence joins TRBV6-5 and TRBJ2-7; TRBD1 agrees at 8 bases. Germline assignment: CDR1 MNHEY and CDR2 SVGAGI. J was trimmed by 1 base and V by 6 bases; bases with no gene match: 5. This CDR3 has 14 residues. CDR3 amino acids: CASSRGQLSYEQYF. Here the CDR3 DNA reads TGTGCCAGCAGCAGGGGGCAATTGTCCTACGAGCAGTACTTC.

The chain recombines TRBV4-2 with TRBJ2-1, with D perhaps TRBD2 (6 bases). Germline V gene data show CDR1 as LGHNA and CDR2 as YNFKEQ. Trimming removed 0 bases at V and 9 bases at J, with 15 bases between. The CDR3 runs to 15 residues. The CDR3: CASSQDPASEGEQFF. The CDR3 DNA reads as TGTGCCAGCAGCCAAGATCCGGCTAGCGAGGGTGAGCAGTTCTTC.

Written as DNA, the CDR3 is TGTGCCAGCAGCGTAGTCCCCACTGAGGCGGGGGGCAATGAGCAGTTCTTC. Amino acid sequence: CASSVVPTEAGGNEQFF. The chain combines TRBV9 with TRBJ2-1; 8 bases match TRBD2. V dropped 0 bases and J dropped 6; count of bases not matched to a gene: 11. The length of the CDR3 is 17 residues. CDR1 is SGDLS and CDR2 is YYNGEE in the germline V gene.

V usage is TRBV5-6 and J usage is TRBJ2-5, with 7 bases matching TRBD1. Per germline, CDR1 SGHDT and CDR2 YYEEEE. V lost 3 bases, J lost 5 bases, and 7 bases stayed unmatched. This CDR3 is 14 amino acids long. The CDR3, as DNA: TGTGCCAGCAGCTACTCCGGGACAGAGGAGACCCAGTACTTC. It codes for CASSYSGTEETQYF.

This chain links TRBV2 with TRBJ1-1, with D possibly matching TRBD1 (6 bases). The CDR3 is made up of 14 amino acids. From germline, CDR1 is SNHLY and CDR2 FYNNEI. The CDR3 DNA is TGTGCTTCCCAGGGGCAGATCTCGAACACTGAAGCTTTCTTT. This sequence encodes CASQGQISNTEAFF.

The rearrangement joins TRBV29-1 to TRBJ2-7; the D call may be TRBD1 or TRBD2 (6 bases each). The length of the CDR3 is 15 residues. Per the germline V gene, CDR1 is SQVTM and CDR2 is ANQGSEA. V lost 4 bases and J lost 0, with 16 bases in between. Here the CDR3 reads CSVGEGGLYSYEQYF. The CDR3, as DNA: TGCAGCGTTGGGGAAGGGGGGCTGTACTCCTACGAGCAGTACTTC.

This clone has just one count. The CDR3 here is CASSLGTSVYNEQFF. The CDR3 DNA reads as TGTGCCAGCAGCTTGGGGACTAGCGTATACAATGAGCAGTTCTTC. The chain combines TRBV7-9 with TRBJ2-1, with 10 bases lining up with TRBD2. Germline loops: CDR1 SEHNR, CDR2 FQNEAQ (reference sequence). The trim removed 3 bases at V and 4 bases at J, leaving 3 bases unmatched. The CDR3 runs to 15 residues.

The rearrangement links TRBV6-1 to TRBJ2-1; 8 nucleotides line up with TRBD1. Germline assignment: CDR1 MNHNS and CDR2 SASEGT. Losses at the gene ends were 0 bases for V and 5 bases for J; bases not matched to a gene: 3. The CDR3 loop spans 15 amino acids. The CDR3: CASSEARTGNNEQFF. The CDR3 nucleotides read TGTGCCAGCAGTGAAGCCAGGACAGGGAACAATGAGCAGTTCTTC.

The chain links TRBV7-3 to TRBJ2-3; the D is unclear. Germline assignment: CDR1 SGHTA and CDR2 FQGTGA. The CDR3 extends over 13 amino acids. V gave up 5 bases and J gave up 3 bases, with 9 bases separating them. Written as DNA, the CDR3 is TGTGCCAGCAGCACCAAAAGGACAGATACGCAGTATTTT. This gives the protein CASSTKRTDTQYF.

This clone was recorded only once. This chain uses TRBV7-9 with TRBJ2-7; D may correspond to TRBD1 or TRBD2 (6 bases each). The CDR3 consists of 15 residues. The V gene lost 4 bases and the J gene lost 5 bases, with 18 bases spanning the gap. CDR1 SEHNR and CDR2 FQNEAQ come from the germline V gene (reference sequence). For the CDR3, the DNA is TGTGCCAGCAGCTCAACCCGGACGGGGGCCCACGAGCAGTACTTC. Protein: CASSSTRTGAHEQYF.

This chain connects TRBV27 to TRBJ1-1; D call uncertain. Trimming left V 8 bases short and J 4 bases short, with 11 bases between. The CDR3 is made up of 12 amino acids. CDR1 and CDR2 (germline): MNHEY, SMNVEV (reference sequence). CDR3 in DNA: TGTGCCAGCGGACGGTGGAGCACTGAAGCTTTCTTT. It translates to CASGRWSTEAFF.

The chain combines TRBV4-1 with TRBJ1-2, with TRBD1 as a possible D gene (6 bases). Germline V gives CDR1 MGHRA, CDR2 YSYEKL. This CDR3 is built from 13 residues. Trimming cost V 0 bases and J 5 bases, with 7 bases left between them. CDR3 region: CASSQERGYGYTF. The CDR3, as DNA: TGCGCCAGCAGCCAAGAAAGGGGGTATGGCTACACCTTC.

V usage is TRBV6-5 and J usage is TRBJ1-1, with TRBD1 identical over 8 bases. The CDR3 has 13 amino acids. CDR1 MNHEY and CDR2 SVGAGI come from the germline V gene. V was pared by 8 bases and J by 3 bases, with 5 bases of the junction left unmatched. The CDR3 nucleotides are TGTGCCAGCGCGCGACAGGGGTACACTGAAGCTTTCTTT. The encoded protein is CASARQGYTEAFF.

The J gene is TRBJ1-5, the V gene TRBV19; 8 nucleotides match TRBD1. Germline V gene data show CDR1 as LNHDA and CDR2 as SQIVND (reference sequence). The V and J ends lost 4 bases and 9 bases, in that order; junction bases with no gene match: 14. The CDR3 has 16 amino acids. Here the CDR3 DNA reads TGTGCCAGTAGTAGGGGAGGACAGGGCGCAGGTGGGCCCCAGCATTTT. Translated: CASSRGGQGAGGPQHF.

The rearrangement uses TRBV5-1 and TRBJ2-1, with 11 nucleotides matching TRBD2. The trim removed 0 bases at V and 1 base at J, leaving 3 bases unmatched. Germline V gene data show CDR1 as SGHRS and CDR2 as YFSETQ. This CDR3 contains 17 residues. CDR3 residues: CASSLGLAGPSYNEQFF. The CDR3 DNA is TGCGCCAGCAGCTTGGGACTAGCGGGACCATCCTACAATGAGCAGTTCTTC. The complete variable domain, with remaining parts taken from reference TRBV5-1 and TRBJ2-1, reads KAGVTQTPRYLIKTRGQQVTLSCSPISGHRSVSWYQQTPGQGLQFLFEYFSETQRNKGNFPGRFSGRQFSNSRSEMNVSTLELGDSALYLCASSLGLAGPSYNEQFFGPGTRLTVL.

V usage is TRBV10-3 and J usage is TRBJ2-6; 11 bases line up with TRBD1. The CDR3 is 20 residues long. The junction had 12 bases not matched to a gene; V was cut back by 5 bases and J by 0 bases. Germline values: CDR1 ENHRY, CDR2 SYGVKD. CDR3 sequence reads: CAISPGTGGSPSSGANVLTF. Here the CDR3 DNA reads TGTGCCATCAGTCCCGGGACAGGGGGAAGTCCCAGCTCTGGGGCCAACGTCCTGACTTTC.

The rearrangement joins TRBV19 to TRBJ2-1; D might be TRBD2 (5 bases). V lost 1 base and J 4 bases, leaving 17 bases between the germline ends. The CDR3 totals 17 residues. From germline, CDR1 is LNHDA and CDR2 SQIVND (reference sequence). Written as DNA, the CDR3 is TGTGCCAGTAGTATAGGAACCCGCGACTCGGGGTACAATGAGCAGTTCTTC. It yields the protein CASSIGTRDSGYNEQFF.